This entry concerns a single TCR beta chain. This specimen comes from a study of blood T cell repertoires in COVID-19. TCRdb's table, derived via immunoSEQ multiplex PCR, lists solely in-frame clones and lacks some. The sample has approximately 350,000 clones; more than 85% are singletons. V gave up 4 bases and J gave up 3 bases, with 9 bases separating them. This CDR3 is built from 13 residues. Germline V CDR1 and CDR2: MNHEY, SVGAGI. The sequenced material came from PBMCs or T cells enriched from blood (not recorded which). This clonotype was sampled from a woman aged 30 to 39 who had recovered from COVID-19. The chain couples TRBV6-5 to TRBJ1-1, with no clear D. The CDR3 loop reads CASSLKYDTEAFF. The DNA for the CDR3 is TGTGCCAGCAGTTTAAAATATGACACTGAAGCTTTCTTT.